This TCR beta chain was found in a study of T cell responses to AZD1222 COVID-19 vaccine (dated by TCRdb to the early 2020s). Context from the whole study: AZD1222 recipients given second doses at about 4 weeks or at about 12 weeks were pooled, since spike-specific TCR depth and breadth were not found to differ between the two schedules. A total of 233 trial participants underwent TCR sequencing, of whom about 200 received two doses of AZD1222 and about 25 received two doses of the MenACWY control vaccine. Enrollment into the trials was organized by age into subgroups of 18-55, 56-69 and 70-plus years, and those subgroups contained around 150, 28 and 57 TCR-sequenced participants, respectively. The study at large found these results: CD4 TCRs associated with the vaccine covered the entire spike protein, and the dominant responses were in regions 160-218 and 743-854. Most participants were white British and females outnumbered males, and the authors suggested that clonal diversity may have been underestimated. Only five or six AZD1222 recipients were SARS-CoV-2 seropositive at baseline, limiting conclusions about previously exposed vaccinees. A significant rise in spike-specific TCR breadth and depth was observed after two AZD1222 doses relative to day 0 and relative to MenACWY recipients. Reportedly, almost half of the unique spike-specific TCRs recognized epitopes lying outside the regions that are mutated in the B.1.351 and B.1.1.7 variants. Because no samples from the day 14 peak response were available, repertoires could be characterized only after the peak T cell response. The 56-69-year group was small, and its depth increase did not reach significance, likely because of low power.

The sample's time point, from its label and the paper: baseline before first vaccination. The vaccinee samples were drawn from two UK trials, COV001 and COV002, one of which was a single-blind randomized controlled phase 2/3 trial testing AZD1222 (ChAdOx1 nCoV-19) in healthy adults. For TCRbeta chain sequencing, PBMC samples from trial participants were taken at day 0 and at day 28 after the second dose. There are 18 amino acids in the CDR3, from cysteine to phenylalanine inclusive. CDR3 DNA is the only sequence kept; it has 54 bases, read in frame from the first base. V is cut by 2 bases and J by 0 bases, and the space between the germline ends is 20 bases. CDR1 and CDR2 are read off the germline V gene as SGHRS and YFSETQ. A word on this clone: No antigen is known for it. No clone much larger than this one lies a single base away; base qualities are absent.

The CDR3 regions of human TCRbeta chains were analyzed by immunosequencing. In the paper's pipeline: Repertoire TCRs were matched against a reference library of SARS-CoV-2-specific TCRs generated with the MIRA antigen-specificity platform. Breadth was defined as the fraction of unique TCRs that were SARS-CoV-2-associated. Depth was defined as the fraction of total T cells that were SARS-CoV-2-associated. Using the MIRA data, each spike-specific TCR was assigned both to the spike region to which the TCR was reactive and to a CD4 or CD8 class. Log10-transformed breadth and depth values were compared by one-way ANOVA with Sidak's multiple comparisons tests. TCRdb limited this immuneACCESS table to in-frame rearrangements with V and J called. A share of clones is missing; checked studies link under half to unresolved V genes, and the rest is unexplained. The V and J calls and clone size are taken from that table; D and trimming were inferred from the DNA. In all, the sample holds approximately 110,000 clones, and about nine tenths of those were seen once. The ten largest clonotypes hold approximately 1.1% of the sample.

The sample here was peripheral blood, taken on day 0 of AZD1222 vaccination. The chain is encoded by TRBV5-1 joined to TRBJ1-2; D gene: possibly TRBD1, on 6 matching bases. The sequence derives from an adult in good health. The CDR3 region: CASSLGRGQGPTNYGYTF. The DNA sequence is TGCGCCAGCAGCTTAGGCAGGGGTCAAGGCCCTACTAACTATGGCTACACCTTC. With the portions outside the CDR3 filled from the reference TRBV5-1 and TRBJ1-2 genes, the complete variable region becomes KAGVTQTPRYLIKTRGQQVTLSCSPISGHRSVSWYQQTPGQGLQFLFEYFSETQRNKGNFPGRFSGRQFSNSRSEMNVSTLELGDSALYLCASSLGRGQGPTNYGYTFGSGTRLTVV.